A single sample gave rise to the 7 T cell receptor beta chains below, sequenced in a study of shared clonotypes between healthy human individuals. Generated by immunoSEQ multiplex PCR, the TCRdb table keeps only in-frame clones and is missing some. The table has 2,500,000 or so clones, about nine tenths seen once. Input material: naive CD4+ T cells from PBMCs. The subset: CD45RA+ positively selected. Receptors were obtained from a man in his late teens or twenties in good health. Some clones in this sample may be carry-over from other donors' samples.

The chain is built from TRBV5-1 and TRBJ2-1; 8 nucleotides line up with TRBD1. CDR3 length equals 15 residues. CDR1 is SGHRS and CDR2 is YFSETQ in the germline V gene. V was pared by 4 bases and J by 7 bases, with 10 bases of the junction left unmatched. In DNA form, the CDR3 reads TGCGCCAGCAGCGAAACGACAGGGGAGTTTAATGAGCAGTTCTTC. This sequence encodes CASSETTGEFNEQFF.

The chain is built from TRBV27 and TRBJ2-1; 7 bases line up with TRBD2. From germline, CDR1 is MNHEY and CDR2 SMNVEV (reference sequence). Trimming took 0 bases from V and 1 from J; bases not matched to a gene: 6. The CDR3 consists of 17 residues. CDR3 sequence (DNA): TGTGCCAGCAGTTTATCCTGGACTAGTCGGTCCTACAATGAGCAGTTCTTC. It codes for CASSLSWTSRSYNEQFF.

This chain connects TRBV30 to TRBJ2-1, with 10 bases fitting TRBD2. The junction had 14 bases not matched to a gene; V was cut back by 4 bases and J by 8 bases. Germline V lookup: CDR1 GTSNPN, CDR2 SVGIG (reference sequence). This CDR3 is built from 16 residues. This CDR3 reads CAWIPALAGDLHEQFF. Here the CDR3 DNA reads TGTGCCTGGATCCCGGCCCTAGCGGGAGACCTCCATGAGCAGTTCTTC. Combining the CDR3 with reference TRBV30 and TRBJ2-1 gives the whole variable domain SQTIHQWPATLVQPVGSPLSLECTVEGTSNPNLYWYRQAAGRGLQLLFYSVGIGQISSEVPQNLSASRPQDRQFILSSKKLLLSDSGFYLCAWIPALAGDLHEQFFGPGTRLTVL.

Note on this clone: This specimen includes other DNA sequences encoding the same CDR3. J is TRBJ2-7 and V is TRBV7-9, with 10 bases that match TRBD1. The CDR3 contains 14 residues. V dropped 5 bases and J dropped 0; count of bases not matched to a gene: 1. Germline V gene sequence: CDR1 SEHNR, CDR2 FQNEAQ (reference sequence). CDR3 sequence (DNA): TGTGCCAGCAGCCGGACAGGGGGCTCCTACGAGCAGTACTTC. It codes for CASSRTGGSYEQYF.

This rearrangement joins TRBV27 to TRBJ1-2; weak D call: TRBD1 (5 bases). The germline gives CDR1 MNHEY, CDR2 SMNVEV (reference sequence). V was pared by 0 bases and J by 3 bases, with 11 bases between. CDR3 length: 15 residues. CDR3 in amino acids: CASSLSTRADYGYTF. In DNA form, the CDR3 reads TGTGCCAGCAGTTTATCGACCAGGGCCGACTATGGCTACACCTTC.

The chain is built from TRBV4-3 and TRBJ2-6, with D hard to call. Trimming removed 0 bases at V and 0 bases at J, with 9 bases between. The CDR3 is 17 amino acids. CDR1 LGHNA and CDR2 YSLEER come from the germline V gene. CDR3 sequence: CASSQDFGHSGANVLTF. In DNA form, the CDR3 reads TGCGCCAGCAGCCAAGATTTTGGTCACTCTGGGGCCAACGTCCTGACTTTC.

CDR3 DNA: TGTGCCAGTACCATGAATCGACAGGGGGCTAACAATCAGCCCCAGCATTTT. It translates to CASTMNRQGANNQPQHF. The chain joins TRBV19 to TRBJ1-5; the match to TRBD1 covers 10 bases. The CDR3 is made up of 17 amino acids. J was trimmed by 3 bases and V by 7 bases; bases with no gene match: 12. Germline values: CDR1 LNHDA, CDR2 SQIVND (reference sequence).